This TCR beta chain was identified in a study of cytomegalovirus exposure and HLA in healthy donors. Looking at the study overall: Later analysis reported that the 120 or so validation repertoires shared the platform of the roughly 680 first-cohort repertoires.

Profiled with immunoSEQ multiplex PCR; TCRdb holds only in-frame clones, not every one. The table lists over 60,000 clones, around 96% of them singletons. In regard to this clone: Its matching antigen is unknown.

Germline loops: CDR1 SGDLS, CDR2 YYNGEE. The trim removed 0 bases at V and 5 bases at J, leaving 3 bases unmatched. The CDR3 runs 15 residues. Study-level points and caveats: Clusters of TCRs from the first cohort tended to co-occur in the 100 to 150 validation repertoires (as a later analysis found). For cytomegalovirus status, the classifier reportedly gave diagnoses with high specificity and sensitivity.

Sequencing input: PBMCs. The origin of this receptor is a woman aged 18-35 years in good health and CMV-seropositive. The chain employs TRBV9 and TRBJ1-4; 8 bases are shared with TRBD1. The DNA for the CDR3 is TGTGCCAGCAGCGTAGCCGGGACAGGAAATGAAAAACTGTTTTTT. Translated, it gives CASSVAGTGNEKLFF.